This TCR beta chain derives from a study of Ad26.COV2.S vaccination and SARS-CoV-2 variants. About the research overall: Of the COV1001 trial arms, the Ad26.COV2.S arm included the donor. General observations from the study: Placebo recipients had lower spike-specific TCR breadth than vaccine recipients.

Unmatched junction bases numbered 4, after V lost 4 bases and J lost 5 bases. Per the germline V gene, CDR1 is MNHEY and CDR2 is SVGAGI. The CDR3 loop spans 14 amino acids. Concerning this clone itself: Its specificity is unknown.

Treatment of the sample: 19 received Ad26.COV2.S at low or high dose, single or two shots; a few received placebo; per-sample allocation not given. Samples came from day 63 after the first vaccine or placebo injection. Sequencing used immunoSEQ multiplex PCR; TCRdb keeps in-frame clones, though not all of them. The repertoire includes around 400,000 clones, 90% of them detected once, and 9% to 15% sits in the top ten. This sequence was found in a person aged 18-60 years who received the Ad26.COV2.S COVID-19 vaccine or a placebo. The rearrangement joins TRBV6-5 to TRBJ2-2; TRBD1 agrees at 7 bases. This sample comprised peripheral blood, obtained in a trial of Ad26.COV2.S vaccine versus placebo. The chain's CDR3 is CASSWGQRTGELFF. The DNA for the CDR3 is TGTGCCAGCAGTTGGGGACAGAGGACCGGGGAGCTGTTTTTT.